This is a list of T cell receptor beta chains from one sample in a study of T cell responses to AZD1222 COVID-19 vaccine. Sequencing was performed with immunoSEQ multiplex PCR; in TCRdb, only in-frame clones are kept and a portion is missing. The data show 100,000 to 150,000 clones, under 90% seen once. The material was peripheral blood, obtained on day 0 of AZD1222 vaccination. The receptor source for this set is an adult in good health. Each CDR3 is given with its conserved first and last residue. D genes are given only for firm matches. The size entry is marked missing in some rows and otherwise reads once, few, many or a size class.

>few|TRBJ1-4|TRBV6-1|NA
CASSERLPQLGTNEKLFF
TGTGCCAGCAGTGAAAGGCTCCCTCAGCTGGGAACTAATGAAAAACTGTTTTTT
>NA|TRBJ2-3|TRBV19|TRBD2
CASNRGGKADTQYF
TGTGCCAGTAATCGGGGGGGAAAGGCAGATACGCAGTATTTT
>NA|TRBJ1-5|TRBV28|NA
CASSSGGNQPQHF
TGTGCCAGCAGTTCCGGAGGGAATCAGCCCCAGCATTTT
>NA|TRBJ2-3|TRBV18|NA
CASSPPGTDTQYF
TGTGCCAGCTCACCACCCGGCACAGATACGCAGTATTTT
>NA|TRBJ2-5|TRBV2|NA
CASSARARETQYF
TGTGCCAGCAGCGCTCGAGCTAGGGAGACCCAGTACTTC
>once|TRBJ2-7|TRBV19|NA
CASSIGPASEQYF
TGTGCCAGTAGTATAGGCCCCGCCTCCGAGCAGTACTTC
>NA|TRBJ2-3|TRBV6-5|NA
CASSNMDTQYF
TGTGCCAGCAGCAACATGGATACGCAGTATTTT
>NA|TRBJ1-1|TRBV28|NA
CASFGGNSEAFF
TGTGCCAGCTTCGGGGGGAATAGCGAAGCTTTCTTT
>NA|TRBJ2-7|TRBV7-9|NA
CASHHPLSASYEQYF
TGTGCCAGTCACCATCCTTTGTCGGCCTCCTACGAGCAGTACTTC
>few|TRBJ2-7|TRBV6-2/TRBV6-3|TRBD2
CASSSSGVEQYF
TGTGCCAGCAGTTCCAGCGGGGTCGAGCAGTACTTC
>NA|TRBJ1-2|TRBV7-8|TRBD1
CASSVRDSYGYTF
TGTGCCAGCAGCGTCCGGGACAGTTATGGCTACACCTTC
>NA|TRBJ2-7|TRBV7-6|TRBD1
CASSLAHYGTGHEQYF
TGTGCCAGCAGCTTAGCGCACTACGGGACAGGCCACGAGCAGTACTTC
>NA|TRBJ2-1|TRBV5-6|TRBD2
CASSPDRGGLAGGTNEQFF
TGTGCCAGCAGCCCGGACAGGGGGGGACTAGCGGGAGGAACAAATGAGCAGTTCTTC
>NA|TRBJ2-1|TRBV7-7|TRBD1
CASSATQGAVNEQFF
TGTGCTAGCAGCGCGACCCAGGGGGCGGTCAATGAGCAGTTCTTC
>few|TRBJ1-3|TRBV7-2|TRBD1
CASSRSTGLQDTIYF
TGTGCCAGCAGCCGTTCGACAGGGCTCCAGGACACCATATATTTT
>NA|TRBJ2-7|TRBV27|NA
CASSSAGGDSYEQYF
TGTGCCAGCAGTTCAGCGGGTGGAGACTCCTACGAGCAGTACTTC
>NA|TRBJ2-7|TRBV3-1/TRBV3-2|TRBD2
CASSRRGAEQYF
TGTGCCAGCAGCCGGCGGGGGGCCGAGCAGTACTTC
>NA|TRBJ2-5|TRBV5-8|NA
CASSLGRGAGETQYF
TGTGCCAGCAGCTTGGGCAGGGGGGCAGGCGAGACCCAGTACTTC
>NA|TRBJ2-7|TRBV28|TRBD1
CASSFRGQGRYEQYF
TGTGCCAGCAGTTTTCGAGGACAGGGTCGTTACGAGCAGTACTTC
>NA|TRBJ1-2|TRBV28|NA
CASTLIGPYGYTF
TGTGCCAGCACCTTAATAGGCCCCTATGGCTACACCTTC
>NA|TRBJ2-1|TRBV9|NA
CASSGNLFYNEQFF
TGTGCCAGCAGCGGAAATTTGTTCTACAATGAGCAGTTCTTC
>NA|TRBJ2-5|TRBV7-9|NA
CASSWGRGETQYF
TGTGCCAGCAGCTGGGGAAGGGGGGAGACCCAGTACTTC
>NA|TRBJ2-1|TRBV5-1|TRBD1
CASSRGTGGKEDEQFF
TGCGCCAGCAGTCGCGGGACAGGGGGTAAGGAGGATGAGCAGTTCTTC
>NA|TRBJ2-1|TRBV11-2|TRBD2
CASSLGGTSGWYNEQFF
TGTGCCAGCAGCTTAGGAGGGACTAGCGGCTGGTACAATGAGCAGTTCTTC
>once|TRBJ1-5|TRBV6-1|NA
CASSEAPWAPTSNQPQHF
TGTGCCAGCAGTGAAGCCCCTTGGGCACCCACGAGCAATCAGCCCCAGCATTTT
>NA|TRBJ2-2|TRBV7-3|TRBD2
CASSSVAGGATGELFF
TGTGCCAGCAGCTCTGTAGCGGGAGGGGCCACCGGGGAGCTGTTTTTT
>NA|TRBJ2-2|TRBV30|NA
CAWKSRGETGELFF
TGTGCCTGGAAGAGTAGGGGAGAAACCGGGGAGCTGTTTTTT
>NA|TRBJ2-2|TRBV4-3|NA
CASSRRITGELFF
TGCGCCAGCAGCCGACGGATCACCGGGGAGCTGTTTTTT
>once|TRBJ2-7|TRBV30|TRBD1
CAWSRGQGYEQYF
TGTGCCTGGAGTAGGGGACAGGGGTACGAGCAGTACTTC
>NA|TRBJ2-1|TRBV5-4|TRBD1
CASSLDRGSSYNEQFF
TGTGCCAGCAGCTTGGACAGGGGATCATCCTACAATGAGCAGTTCTTC
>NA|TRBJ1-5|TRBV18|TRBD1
CASSPPQGAQGNQPQHF
TGTGCCAGCTCACCACCCCAGGGGGCGCAGGGCAATCAGCCCCAGCATTTT
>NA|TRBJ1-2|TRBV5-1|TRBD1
CASSTTTDRGDYGYTF
TGCGCCAGCAGCACTACTACAGACAGGGGAGACTATGGCTACACCTTC
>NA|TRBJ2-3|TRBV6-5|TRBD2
CASSHGLAGGDTQYF
TGTGCCAGCAGTCATGGACTAGCGGGAGGAGATACGCAGTATTTT
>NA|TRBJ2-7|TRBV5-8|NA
CASSPDAPNYEQYF
TGTGCCAGCAGCCCTGATGCACCAAACTACGAGCAGTACTTC
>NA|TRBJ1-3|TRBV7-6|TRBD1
CASSSDGQGGNTIYF
TGTGCCAGCAGCTCGGACGGACAGGGCGGAAACACCATATATTTT
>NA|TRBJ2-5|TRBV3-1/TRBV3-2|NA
CASSHTVRGETQYF
TGTGCCAGCAGCCATACCGTGCGCGGAGAGACCCAGTACTTC